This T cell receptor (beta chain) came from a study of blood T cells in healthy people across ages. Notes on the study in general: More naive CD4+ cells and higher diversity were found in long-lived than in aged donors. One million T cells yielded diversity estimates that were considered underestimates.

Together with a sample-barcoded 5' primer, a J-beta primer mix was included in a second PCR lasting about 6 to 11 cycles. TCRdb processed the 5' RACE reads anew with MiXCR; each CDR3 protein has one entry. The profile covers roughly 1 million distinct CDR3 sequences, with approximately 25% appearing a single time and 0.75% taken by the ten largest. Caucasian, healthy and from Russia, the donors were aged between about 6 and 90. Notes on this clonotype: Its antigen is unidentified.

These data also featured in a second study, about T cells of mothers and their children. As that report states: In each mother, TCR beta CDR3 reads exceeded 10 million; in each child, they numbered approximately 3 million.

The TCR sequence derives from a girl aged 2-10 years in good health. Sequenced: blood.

The CDR3 nucleotides read TGTGCCAGCACCGGACACGTGAGCTCCTACAATGAGCAGTTCTTC. Protein product: CASTGHVSSYNEQFF. This chain connects TRBV6-5 to TRBJ2-1, with D perhaps matching TRBD1 (5 bases). Germline V lookup: CDR1 MNHEY, CDR2 SVGAGI. CDR3 length: 15 amino acids. V lost 7 bases and J lost 0, with 13 bases in between.